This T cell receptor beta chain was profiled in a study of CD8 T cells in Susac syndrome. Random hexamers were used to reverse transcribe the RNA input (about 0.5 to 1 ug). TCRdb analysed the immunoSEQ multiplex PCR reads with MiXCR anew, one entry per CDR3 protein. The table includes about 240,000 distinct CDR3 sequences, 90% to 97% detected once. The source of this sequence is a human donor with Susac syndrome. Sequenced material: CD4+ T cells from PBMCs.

The CDR3 coding sequence is TGTGCCAGCAGGCAAACAGGGCTAGGCAAAAACATTCAGTACTTC. Translating gives CASRQTGLGKNIQYF. This chain joins TRBV12-3 or TRBV12-4 and TRBJ2-4; TRBD1 might be the D (6 bases). The V end was cut by 6 bases, the J end by 3 bases, with 15 bases between. This CDR3 contains 15 residues.